The TCR beta chain described here comes from a study of Graves' ophthalmopathy and Graves' hyperthyroidism. The authors amplified TCR beta CDR3 regions from RNA transcripts. An initial RT-PCR round employing HTBI primers preceded a second-round multiplex PCR. TCRdb called the multiplex PCR reads again in MiXCR, with one record for every CDR3 protein. Of about 390,000 distinct CDR3 sequences detected, roughly 15% appear once; the ten largest clones hold roughly 2.4%. Hyperthyroidism was classified as stable if no ophthalmopathy occurred within 18 months of follow-up. V trimming: 6 bases; J trimming: 3 bases; junction bases outside the gene matches: 7. The CDR3 runs to 14 residues. Germline assignment: CDR1 MNHNS and CDR2 SASEGT.

The clonotype originates from an adult woman with stable Graves' hyperthyroidism. The chain carries TRBV6-1 and TRBJ2-7; 8 nucleotides line up with TRBD1. The sample was peripheral blood. Here the CDR3 reads CASRKPGGHYEQYF. The CDR3 DNA sequence: TGTGCCAGCAGAAAACCAGGGGGCCACTACGAGCAGTACTTC.